These T cell receptor beta chains were read from a single sample in a study of cytomegalovirus exposure and HLA in healthy donors. The data were produced by immunoSEQ multiplex PCR, yet TCRdb's version contains in-frame clones alone and is incomplete. In the table there are some 170,000 clones, 87% of which are singletons. The sample comprised PBMCs. The source is a woman in her 30s in good health and CMV-seronegative. Both conserved end residues are part of each CDR3. A D gene is named only where the DNA matches it firmly. Rows may omit the clone size; those that give it use once, few, many or a size class.

j_gene,d_gene,v_gene,abundance,CDR3nt,CDR3aa
TRBJ1-1,NA,TRBV5-8,NA,TGTGCCAGCAGCTTGGCAAGGGGTTTGGGTGCGGAAGCTTTCTTT,CASSLARGLGAEAFF
TRBJ1-4,NA,TRBV7-9,NA,TGTGCCAGCAGCACCCAGGGTGCAACTAATGAAAAACTGTTTTTT,CASSTQGATNEKLFF
TRBJ2-7,NA,TRBV7-9,NA,TGTGCCAGCAGCCGTGGGAGTCTTCTGGAGCAGTACTTC,CASSRGSLLEQYF
TRBJ2-3,NA,TRBV14,NA,TGTGCCAGCAGCCAAGATGTGTCGGGGTGGGGCACAGATACGCAGTATTTT,CASSQDVSGWGTDTQYF
TRBJ1-1,TRBD1,TRBV19,NA,TGTGCCAGTAGTATCCAGGGGGCCCAGCGGGACGCTTTCTTT,CASSIQGAQRDAFF
TRBJ2-7,NA,TRBV28,NA,TGTGCCAGCAGCCCCTCAACGGGAGCCCGCTACGAGCAGTACTTC,CASSPSTGARYEQYF
TRBJ1-1,NA,TRBV9,NA,TGTGCCAGCAGCGCTACAGGATCGAACACTGAAGCTTTCTTT,CASSATGSNTEAFF
TRBJ2-7,NA,TRBV11-1,NA,TGTGCCAGCAGCTTAGGACAGAACTACGAGCAGTACTTC,CASSLGQNYEQYF
TRBJ1-2,TRBD1,TRBV7-2,NA,TGTGCCAGCAGCTTCCAGGGACAGGGTTTCGGCACCTTC,CASSFQGQGFGTF
TRBJ2-1,NA,TRBV7-3,NA,TGTGCCAGCAGCGGTTCTCTAGGCAATGAGCAGTTCTTC,CASSGSLGNEQFF
TRBJ1-2,NA,TRBV5-4,few,TGTGCCAGCAGACCAACAGGGAATTACTTGGGGGGCTACACCTTC,CASRPTGNYLGGYTF
TRBJ2-2,TRBD2,TRBV14,NA,TGTGCCAGCAGCCAAGCTATGGCGGGAGTCGGGGAGCTGTTTTTT,CASSQAMAGVGELFF
TRBJ1-2,NA,TRBV19,NA,TGTGCCAGTAGCACATCAGGGGTACATGGCTACACCTTC,CASSTSGVHGYTF
TRBJ2-1,NA,TRBV27,NA,TGTGCCAGCACCCCTTTTAAGGGCTCGGGGAAGGATGAGCAGTTCTTC,CASTPFKGSGKDEQFF
TRBJ2-1,NA,TRBV5-4,NA,TGTGCCAGCAGCTCCCCCGGGATCAATGAGCAGTTCTTC,CASSSPGINEQFF
TRBJ2-3,NA,TRBV7-3,NA,TGTGCCAGCAGCTTAGGGTCCGGACTGAGCACAGATACGCAGTATTTT,CASSLGSGLSTDTQYF
TRBJ2-5,NA,TRBV19,NA,TGTGCCAGTAGCCAAGGGGGGGGACGGGAGACCCAGTACTTC,CASSQGGGRETQYF
TRBJ2-2,TRBD2,TRBV30,NA,TGTGCCTCCAGAACTAGCGGAAACACCGGGGAGCTGTTTTTT,CASRTSGNTGELFF
TRBJ1-1,TRBD1,TRBV2,NA,TGTGCCAGCCAAAAGACAGGGAGTAGTCCTGAAGCTTTCTTT,CASQKTGSSPEAFF
TRBJ2-2,NA,TRBV6-5,NA,TGTGCCAGCAGTTACTTACAGAGCGGTACCGGGGAGCTGTTTTTT,CASSYLQSGTGELFF
TRBJ2-7,TRBD1,TRBV7-8,NA,TGTGCCAGCAGCTTAGGGACAGGCGCGAGTTACTTC,CASSLGTGASYF
TRBJ1-2,NA,TRBV4-3,few,TGCGCCAGCAGCCCTCAGCGGGTTAACTATGGCTACACCTTC,CASSPQRVNYGYTF
TRBJ2-1,TRBD2,TRBV4-2,NA,TGTGCCAGCAGCCATCCCTATCGGCGGGAGGCGAGCGAGCAGTTCTTC,CASSHPYRREASEQFF
TRBJ2-2,NA,TRBV25-1,NA,TGTGCCAGCAGTGAAGTATCCGGGGAGCTGTTTTTT,CASSEVSGELFF
TRBJ2-2,TRBD1,TRBV19,NA,TGTGCCAGTACCATACAGGGGAATGGGAACACCGGGGAGCTGTTTTTT,CASTIQGNGNTGELFF
TRBJ2-7,TRBD2,TRBV28,NA,TGTGCCAGCAGTTTCCCCAGCGGGGGCTGGGAGCAGTACTTC,CASSFPSGGWEQYF
TRBJ1-1,TRBD1,TRBV4-3,once,TGCGCCAGCAGCCAAGGACTTAAGGGGGCGCGAACTGAAGCTTTCTTT,CASSQGLKGARTEAFF
TRBJ1-1,TRBD1,TRBV7-3,NA,TGTGCCAGCAGCCAATCAGGGGGAAGGGCCACTGAAGCTTTCTTT,CASSQSGGRATEAFF
TRBJ1-2,NA,TRBV9,NA,TGTGCCAGCAGCTATGGAGCGCGTAGCTATGGCTACACCTTC,CASSYGARSYGYTF
TRBJ1-1,NA,TRBV2,NA,TGTGCCAGCAGATCGGGGGTGAACACTGAAGCTTTCTTT,CASRSGVNTEAFF
TRBJ1-2,NA,TRBV7-2,once,TGTGCCAGCAGCCAACGGGATTACTATGGCTACACCTTC,CASSQRDYYGYTF
TRBJ2-1,NA,TRBV4-3,NA,TGCGCCAGCAGCCTGGAGGAGGGTTACAATGAGCAGTTCTTC,CASSLEEGYNEQFF
TRBJ2-1,NA,TRBV18,NA,TGTGCCAGCTCACCACGACTCGAGCAGTTCTTC,CASSPRLEQFF
TRBJ1-2,NA,TRBV28,once,TGTGCCAGCGGGAGGGGGGGGGACTATGGCTACACCTTC,CASGRGGDYGYTF
TRBJ2-3,NA,TRBV27,NA,TGTGCCAGCAGTTTCCTGGCGGGAACGAGCTATTTT,CASSFLAGTSYF
TRBJ2-3,NA,TRBV28,NA,TGTGCCAGCAGTCCGCTACAGTCCTTCACAGATACGCAGTATTTT,CASSPLQSFTDTQYF
TRBJ2-1,TRBD2,TRBV4-2,NA,TGTGCCAGCAGCCAAGATCCAGCGGGAGACTATGAGCAGTTCTTC,CASSQDPAGDYEQFF
TRBJ2-7,TRBD1,TRBV18,NA,TGTGCCAGCTCGCCCGATCGGACAGGGGGCTACGAGCAGTACTTC,CASSPDRTGGYEQYF
TRBJ2-1,NA,TRBV10-3,NA,TGTGCCATCGCGGGGAGCTCCTACAATGAGCAGTTCTTC,CAIAGSSYNEQFF
TRBJ2-3,TRBD2,TRBV11-1,NA,TGTGCCAGCAGCCTCGGGGGAGCGGGAGTAGTGTACACAGATACGCAGTATTTT,CASSLGGAGVVYTDTQYF
TRBJ1-1,NA,TRBV29-1,NA,TGCAGCGTTGGAGGTTTTGCCACTGAAGCTTTCTTT,CSVGGFATEAFF
TRBJ1-5,TRBD1,TRBV6-6,NA,TGTGCCAGCAACACGGGACAGGGGTATAGCAATCAGCCCCAGCATTTT,CASNTGQGYSNQPQHF
TRBJ1-4,TRBD1,TRBV19,few,TGTGCCAGTAGTATGGACAGGGCAACTAATGAAAAACTGTTTTTT,CASSMDRATNEKLFF
TRBJ1-4,TRBD1,TRBV4-2,NA,TGTGCCAGCAGCCCCCAGGGACAGGGGCGTGAAAAACTGTTTTTT,CASSPQGQGREKLFF
TRBJ2-3,TRBD1,TRBV7-8,NA,TGTGCCAGCAGCTTAGTTGTCTTAGGGACAGGGCGCACAGATACGCAGTATTTT,CASSLVVLGTGRTDTQYF
TRBJ1-2,TRBD1,TRBV11-2,NA,TGTGCCAGCAGCCCTCGGGCCCCGGGACAGGGCAGTAACTATGGCTACACCTTC,CASSPRAPGQGSNYGYTF
TRBJ1-2,NA,TRBV5-6,NA,TGTGCCAGCAGCTTTACAGGCGGGGCTGGCTACACCTTC,CASSFTGGAGYTF
TRBJ1-5,TRBD1,TRBV15,NA,TGTGCCACCAGCAGGACAGGGGTTGGGGATCAGCCCCAGCATTTT,CATSRTGVGDQPQHF
TRBJ1-1,NA,TRBV10-1,NA,TGCGCCAGCAGTCCGTCTAGGATCACTGAAGCTTTCTTT,CASSPSRITEAFF
TRBJ1-1,TRBD1,TRBV5-1,NA,TGCGCCAGCAGCTCCCCTTATGAGCAGGGGGCAAGGAGCACTGAAGCTTTCTTT,CASSSPYEQGARSTEAFF
TRBJ2-7,TRBD1,TRBV19,NA,TGTGCCAGTAGTATCCGCGGGACAGGACCCTACGAGCAGTACTTC,CASSIRGTGPYEQYF
TRBJ1-4,TRBD1,TRBV11-2,NA,TGTGCCAGCAGCTCGAACAGGGGGGAAAATGAAAAACTGTTTTTT,CASSSNRGENEKLFF
TRBJ2-3,TRBD2,TRBV7-9,NA,TGTGCCAGCAGCCGGGGGGGGCCCCCCACAGATACGCAGTATTTT,CASSRGGPPTDTQYF
TRBJ2-2,NA,TRBV2,NA,TGTGCCAGCAGTGAAGGGAGGGGCCCCCTCGCCGGGGAGCTGTTTTTT,CASSEGRGPLAGELFF
TRBJ1-2,NA,TRBV28,NA,TGTGCCAGCAGTTCCCTCCCGGGGGGCTACACCTTC,CASSSLPGGYTF